These T cell receptor beta chains were read from a single sample in a study of T cell responses to AZD1222 COVID-19 vaccine. Clones were read by immunoSEQ multiplex PCR, and TCRdb kept only the in-frame ones, dropping some. This repertoire shows 90,000 to 120,000 clones, about 90% found once; its top ten account for less than 25%. The sample was peripheral blood, taken on day 0 of AZD1222 vaccination. The receptors here all came from an adult in good health. The CDR3 runs from the conserved cysteine through the conserved F or W. D genes are given only for firm matches. Expanded clones get a size class; other rows say once, few or many, or leave the size out.

>-|TRBJ1-4|-|TRBV5-4
CASSSQGGEKLFF
TGTGCCAGCAGCTCACAGGGTGGGGAAAAACTGTTTTTT
>once|TRBJ1-1|-|TRBV5-1
CASSLLGGTNTEAFF
TGCGCCAGCAGCTTACTTGGGGGGACGAACACTGAAGCTTTCTTT
>once|TRBJ1-1|-|TRBV5-4
CASSLEWNTEAFF
TGTGCCAGCAGCTTAGAATGGAACACTGAAGCTTTCTTT
>-|TRBJ2-2|-|TRBV27
CASSSNQQTGELFF
TGTGCCAGCAGTTCAAACCAGCAGACCGGGGAGCTGTTTTTT
>-|TRBJ2-3|-|TRBV5-8
CASSHVRGTGTDTQYF
TGTGCCAGCAGCCACGTCCGCGGGACGGGAACAGATACGCAGTATTTT
>-|TRBJ1-2|-|TRBV9
CASSVGGLESYTF
TGTGCCAGCAGCGTAGGGGGGTTAGAAAGCTACACCTTC
>-|TRBJ2-2|-|TRBV15
CATSRIPGGLTGELFF
TGTGCCACCAGCAGAATTCCTGGGGGGCTAACCGGGGAGCTGTTTTTT
>once|TRBJ2-3|-|TRBV30
CAWSVGLGDTQYF
TGTGCCTGGAGCGTAGGTCTGGGGGATACGCAGTATTTT
>-|TRBJ1-3|TRBD1|TRBV7-2
CASSLVTGSGNTIYF
TGTGCCAGCAGCTTAGTGACAGGGTCTGGAAACACCATATATTTT
>-|TRBJ1-1|-|TRBV7-9
CASSLAGGTTEAFF
TGTGCCAGCAGCTTAGCCGGGGGTACGACTGAAGCTTTCTTT
>-|TRBJ2-1|TRBD1|TRBV5-1
CASSRTGPPYNEQFF
TGCGCCAGCAGCCGGACAGGCCCCCCCTACAATGAGCAGTTCTTC
>-|TRBJ1-2|-|TRBV13
CASSLGGDSYGYTF
TGTGCCAGCAGCTTAGGGGGGGATTCCTATGGCTACACCTTC
>few|TRBJ1-6|TRBD1|TRBV19
CASSAGTGGNSPLHF
TGTGCCAGTAGTGCCGGGACAGGGGGGAATTCACCCCTCCACTTT
>-|TRBJ2-1|-|TRBV6-5
CASRIQGNYNEQFF
TGTGCCAGCAGAATACAGGGAAACTACAATGAGCAGTTCTTC
>-|TRBJ1-3|TRBD1|TRBV15
CATSPDRGRGNTIYF
TGTGCCACCAGCCCAGACAGGGGCCGTGGAAACACCATATATTTT
>-|TRBJ1-1|-|TRBV23-1
CASSLLIRGGDEAFF
TGCGCCAGCAGCCTTCTAATTAGGGGGGGCGATGAAGCTTTCTTT
>-|TRBJ2-7|TRBD2|TRBV5-1
CASSLGTRTSGYEQYF
TGCGCCAGCAGCTTGGGGACCAGGACTAGCGGATACGAGCAGTACTTC
>-|TRBJ1-5|-|TRBV4-2
CASSQGPSGNNQPQHF
TGTGCCAGCAGCCAGGGCCCTAGCGGGAACAATCAGCCCCAGCATTTT
>-|TRBJ1-5|-|TRBV21-1
CASSNYVYSNQPQHF
TGTGCCAGCAGCAACTACGTCTATAGCAATCAGCCCCAGCATTTT
>once|TRBJ1-5|-|TRBV7-9
CASSFTEDQPQHF
TGTGCCAGCAGCTTTACAGAGGATCAGCCCCAGCATTTT
>-|TRBJ1-1|-|TRBV9
CASSRGPNTEAFF
TGTGCCAGCAGCCGGGGACCGAACACTGAAGCTTTCTTT
>-|TRBJ1-2|TRBD1|TRBV2
CASRAGTGVGGYTF
TGTGCCAGCAGGGCCGGGACAGGGGTTGGTGGCTACACCTTC
>-|TRBJ2-1|-|TRBV10-1
CARTHTRSVTGEQFF
TGCGCCAGAACTCACACTAGATCTGTGACGGGAGAGCAGTTCTTC
>-|TRBJ2-7|-|TRBV5-5
CASSQTGFLAVQYF
TGTGCCAGCAGCCAGACAGGGTTCCTAGCGGTGCAGTACTTC
>-|TRBJ2-2|-|TRBV5-1
CASSLEGVGTGELFF
TGCGCCAGCAGCTTGGAGGGGGTAGGCACCGGGGAGCTGTTTTTT
>-|TRBJ2-5|TRBD1|TRBV11-2
CASSRQGARETQYF
TGTGCCAGCAGTCGACAGGGGGCCAGGGAGACCCAGTACTTC
>-|TRBJ1-5|-|TRBV19
CASRLGQGGQPQHF
TGTGCCAGTAGGTTGGGGCAGGGCGGCCAGCCCCAGCATTTT
>once|TRBJ1-1|-|TRBV30
CAWFGQATFEAFF
TGTGCCTGGTTTGGGCAGGCCACCTTTGAAGCTTTCTTT
>-|TRBJ1-5|TRBD1|TRBV29-1
CSGTGDYQPQHF
TGCAGCGGGACAGGAGATTATCAGCCCCAGCATTTT
>-|TRBJ2-2|-|TRBV5-1
CASSFTANTGELFF
TGCGCCAGCAGTTTTACAGCGAACACCGGGGAGCTGTTTTTT
>few|TRBJ1-6|-|TRBV12-3/TRBV12-4
CASSPNNSPLHF
TGTGCCAGCAGTCCGAATAATTCACCCCTCCACTTT
>-|TRBJ1-4|TRBD1|TRBV20-1
CSATDRALPSEKLFF
TGCAGTGCTACTGACAGGGCCCTTCCTTCCGAAAAACTGTTTTTT
>-|TRBJ2-2|-|TRBV18
CASSPNFAGTGELFF
TGTGCCAGCTCACCGAATTTCGCGGGCACCGGGGAGCTGTTTTTT
>-|TRBJ2-3|TRBD2|TRBV9
CASSESSGGAGDTQYF
TGTGCCAGCAGCGAGTCTAGCGGGGGGGCCGGAGATACGCAGTATTTT
>once|TRBJ2-7|TRBD2|TRBV7-2
CASSKERGGTYEQYF
TGTGCCAGCAGCAAAGAGCGGGGGGGCACCTACGAGCAGTACTTC
>-|TRBJ1-6|TRBD1|TRBV7-2
CASSFGQGGSPLHF
TGTGCCAGCAGCTTTGGACAGGGAGGTTCACCCCTCCACTTT
>-|TRBJ1-2|TRBD1|TRBV19
CASSIDGTGGINLYGYTF
TGTGCCAGTAGTATAGATGGCACAGGGGGCATTAACCTCTATGGCTACACCTTC
>-|TRBJ2-1|TRBD1|TRBV7-6
CASSLGQGTYNEQFF
TGTGCCAGCAGCTTAGGACAGGGAACCTACAATGAGCAGTTCTTC
>once|TRBJ1-1|TRBD1|TRBV5-8
CASSMGQLNTEAFF
TGTGCCAGCAGCATGGGACAGCTGAACACTGAAGCTTTCTTT
>-|TRBJ1-1|-|TRBV5-1
CASSLGGVGNTEAFF
TGCGCCAGCAGCTTGGGGGGAGTGGGGAACACTGAAGCTTTCTTT
>-|TRBJ2-7|TRBD1|TRBV7-2
CASSLRGGRSPHEQYF
TGTGCCAGCAGCTTACGAGGGGGCAGGAGCCCCCACGAGCAGTACTTC
>-|TRBJ1-5|-|TRBV7-9
CASSLSGDQPQHF
TGTGCCAGCAGCTTGTCGGGCGATCAGCCCCAGCATTTT
>-|TRBJ2-3|-|TRBV4-1
CASSQDRTTRQYF
TGCGCCAGCAGCCAAGATAGGACTACTCGGCAGTATTTT
>-|TRBJ2-7|-|TRBV3-1/TRBV3-2
CASSPPSFLRGATYEQYF
TGTGCCAGCAGCCCGCCGTCCTTTCTTAGGGGGGCGACCTACGAGCAGTACTTC
>-|TRBJ2-1|-|TRBV5-4
CASSRRAGSRNEQFF
TGTGCCAGCAGCCGTCGGGCGGGCTCTCGGAATGAGCAGTTCTTC
>-|TRBJ2-3|TRBD2|TRBV19
CASTYSGVGPDTQYF
TGTGCCAGTACTTATAGCGGGGTAGGCCCAGATACGCAGTATTTT
>-|TRBJ2-5|TRBD2|TRBV4-2
CASSPTGPSGGPQETQYF
TGTGCCAGCAGCCCCACCGGGCCCAGCGGGGGGCCGCAAGAGACCCAGTACTTC
>-|TRBJ1-2|-|TRBV12-3/TRBV12-4
CASSFPGPAGYTF
TGTGCCAGCAGTTTTCCAGGGCCGGCTGGCTACACCTTC
>-|TRBJ1-1|-|TRBV6-5
CASSYSSIGDTEAFF
TGTGCCAGCAGTTACTCGAGTATTGGGGACACTGAAGCTTTCTTT
>once|TRBJ1-5|-|TRBV18
CASSPGQSRSNQPQHF
TGTGCCAGCTCACCTGGACAGTCCCGTAGCAATCAGCCCCAGCATTTT
>-|TRBJ2-7|-|TRBV12-3/TRBV12-4
CASSEGGYEQYF
TGTGCCAGCAGCGAAGGGGGATACGAGCAGTACTTC
>-|TRBJ1-1|TRBD1|TRBV28
CASSPGTGVDSEAFF
TGTGCCAGCAGTCCCGGGACAGGGGTCGATTCTGAAGCTTTCTTT
>-|TRBJ2-7|-|TRBV7-2
CASSQIYEQYF
TGTGCCAGCAGCCAAATCTACGAGCAGTACTTC